Below, 29 T cell receptor beta chains from the same sample are listed, as sequenced in a study of cytomegalovirus exposure and HLA in healthy donors. Generated by immunoSEQ multiplex PCR, the TCRdb table keeps only in-frame clones and is missing some. Of roughly 250,000 clones listed, approximately 83% are singletons. The material sequenced was PBMCs. The receptors here all came from a woman aged 30 to 39 in good health and CMV-seropositive.

The chain is built from TRBV7-9 and TRBJ1-2, with TRBD1 as a possible D gene (5 bases). Trimming left V 4 bases short and J 6 bases short, with 15 bases between. The CDR3 extends over 14 amino acids. Germline assignment: CDR1 SEHNR and CDR2 FQNEAQ (reference sequence). This CDR3 is CASSSRMGGNGYTF. For the CDR3, the DNA is TGTGCCAGCAGCTCCCGTATGGGGGGGAATGGCTACACCTTC.

The rearrangement links TRBV5-4 to TRBJ2-1; 8 bases are shared with TRBD1. CDR3 size: 16 residues. V lost 3 bases and J lost 8; bases outside the gene matches: 13. Germline-derived CDR1 and CDR2 are SGHNT and YYREEE (reference sequence). CDR3 in DNA: TGTGCCAGCAGCTCCCCCTCGGGACAGGTCCGGGATGAGCAGTTCTTC. Encoded protein: CASSSPSGQVRDEQFF.

The CDR3 DNA is TGCGCCAGCAGCATCCTGTGGTTAAAGGGGTACTCCTACGAGCAGTACTTC. Its translation: CASSILWLKGYSYEQYF. The J gene is TRBJ2-7, the V gene TRBV5-1, with TRBD1 as a possible D gene (5 bases). The germline V gene has CDR1 SGHRS and CDR2 YFSETQ. CDR3 length equals 17 residues. Trimming pared 4 bases from V and 0 bases from J, leaving 20 bases between. Full variable domain (remainder filled in from reference TRBV5-1 and TRBJ2-7): KAGVTQTPRYLIKTRGQQVTLSCSPISGHRSVSWYQQTPGQGLQFLFEYFSETQRNKGNFPGRFSGRQFSNSRSEMNVSTLELGDSALYLCASSILWLKGYSYEQYFGPGTRLTVT.

The rearrangement uses TRBV14 and TRBJ2-1, with 10 bases that match TRBD1. CDR1 is SGHDN and CDR2 is FVKESK in the germline V gene. The CDR3 runs to 13 residues. V trimming: 3 bases; J trimming: 9 bases; junction bases outside the gene matches: 2. CDR3: CASSQGQGFEQFF. The CDR3 DNA is TGTGCCAGCAGCCAGGGACAGGGGTTTGAGCAGTTCTTC. Combining the CDR3 with reference TRBV14 and TRBJ2-1 gives the whole variable domain EAGVTQFPSHSVIEKGQTVTLRCDPISGHDNLYWYRRVMGKEIKFLLHFVKESKQDESGMPNNRFLAERTGGTYSTLKVQPAELEDSGVYFCASSQGQGFEQFFGPGTRLTVL.

The V gene is TRBV27, the J gene TRBJ1-1; 8 bases are a match to TRBD1. The germline V gene has CDR1 MNHEY and CDR2 SMNVEV (reference sequence). V lost 3 bases, J lost 1 base, and 1 base stayed unmatched. CDR3 length: 14 residues. The DNA for the CDR3 is TGTGCCAGCAGTTTCGACAGGGGGAACACTGAAGCTTTCTTT. Encoded protein: CASSFDRGNTEAFF.

On this clone: A read error is possible here, since a much larger clone lies one base away. This chain uses TRBV25-1 with TRBJ1-3; 9 bases map to TRBD1. The germline gives CDR1 MGHDK, CDR2 SYGVNS. This CDR3 comprises 14 residues. The ends lost 6 bases at V and 4 bases at J; junction bases unmatched: 4. The CDR3 DNA follows: TGTGCCAGCAGATCCGGGACAGGGGGAAACACCATATATTTT. It encodes CASRSGTGGNTIYF.

The CDR3 DNA sequence: TGTGCCTGGATCCCTGGGCGGGGTACTGAGCAGTTCTTC. Amino acid sequence: CAWIPGRGTEQFF. This chain connects TRBV30 to TRBJ2-1, with D tentatively TRBD2 (6 bases). V was cut by 4 bases and J by 9 bases, with 16 bases left in between. Germline V CDR1 and CDR2: GTSNPN, SVGIG (reference sequence). This CDR3 region has 13 residues.

This chain uses TRBV5-1 with TRBJ1-5; TRBD1 matches at 7 bases. This CDR3 region has 15 residues. The germline gives CDR1 SGHRS, CDR2 YFSETQ. With 0 bases clipped from V and 0 bases from J, the junction kept 0 bases outside the gene matches. The CDR3 is CASSLGDSSNQPQHF. DNA of the CDR3: TGCGCCAGCAGCTTGGGGGACAGTAGCAATCAGCCCCAGCATTTT.

The chain links TRBV2 to TRBJ2-3; D call uncertain. This CDR3 has 15 residues. CDR1 and CDR2 from the germline V gene are SNHLY and FYNNEI. Trimming took 4 bases from V and 1 from J, leaving 12 bases between them. The CDR3, as DNA: TGTGCCAGCAGTGTGAGACAAACCCGCACAGATACGCAGTATTTT. This translates into CASSVRQTRTDTQYF.

This clone is a singleton in its sample. This chain connects TRBV5-1 to TRBJ1-2; the match to TRBD1 covers 9 bases. Germline values: CDR1 SGHRS, CDR2 YFSETQ. This CDR3 spans 17 amino acids. V dropped 4 bases and J dropped 4; count of bases not matched to a gene: 14. For the CDR3, the DNA is TGCGCCAGCAGCCCCCGAACAGGGGGCGCTTATATCTATGGCTACACCTTC. Translation gives CASSPRTGGAYIYGYTF.

The rearrangement links TRBV19 to TRBJ2-3; 9 nucleotides align to TRBD2. The CDR3 loop spans 15 amino acids. V lost 3 bases, J lost 8 bases, and 9 bases stayed unmatched. CDR1 and CDR2 from the germline V gene are LNHDA and SQIVND (reference sequence). CDR3: CASSITGGRVPTQYF. The CDR3 DNA sequence: TGTGCCAGTAGTATTACGGGCGGGAGGGTTCCTACGCAGTATTTT.

The chain is built from TRBV18 and TRBJ1-5; 7 bases are a match to TRBD1. The CDR3 length is 13 residues. The V segment lost 4 bases and the J segment 5 bases; nucleotides outside the gene matches: 2. Germline V CDR1 and CDR2: KGHSH, LQKENI. As DNA, the CDR3 is TGTGCCAGCTCACGACAGGGCGATCAGCCCCAGCATTTT. Its translation is CASSRQGDQPQHF.

The genes are TRBV11-3 and TRBJ2-7; TRBD2 matches at 7 bases. V shed 5 bases and J 3 bases; nucleotides not matched to a gene: 7. Germline CDR1 is SGHNT and CDR2 is YENEEA. The CDR3 has 14 amino acids. The CDR3 DNA is TGTGCCAGCAGCCAGGTCTCTAGCGGCTACGAGCAGTACTTC. As protein: CASSQVSSGYEQYF.

This clone was observed a few times. The V and J genes are TRBV4-2 and TRBJ2-7; D gene unclear. Germline assignment: CDR1 LGHNA and CDR2 YNFKEQ. The CDR3 loop spans 14 amino acids. The V end was cut by 1 base, the J end by 0 bases, with 7 bases between. The CDR3: CASSQGGSSYEQYF. The CDR3 region has the DNA TGTGCCAGCAGCCAAGGAGGCAGCTCCTACGAGCAGTACTTC.

This chain connects TRBV14 to TRBJ1-1; the match to TRBD1 covers 10 bases. The V segment lost 2 bases and the J segment 10 bases; nucleotides outside the gene matches: 7. Germline values: CDR1 SGHDN, CDR2 FVKESK. This CDR3 has 14 residues. CDR3 sequence reads: CASSQSSGQGRAFF. The CDR3 region has the DNA TGTGCCAGCAGCCAATCATCGGGACAGGGGAGAGCTTTCTTT.

The rearrangement joins TRBV11-1 to TRBJ2-1; a possible D gene is TRBD2 (5 bases). With 3 bases removed from V and 0 bases from J, the gap between germline ends came to 6 bases. The germline V gene has CDR1 SGHAT and CDR2 FQDESV (reference sequence). The CDR3 is made up of 14 amino acids. The CDR3 reads CASSLDSSYNEQFF. CDR3 coding DNA: TGTGCCAGCAGCTTGGACTCCTCCTACAATGAGCAGTTCTTC.

This clone was seen a single time. The chain uses TRBV5-1 and TRBJ2-3; 14 positions match TRBD2. The CDR3 totals 16 residues. V lost 0 bases and J lost 6; bases outside the gene matches: 3. Per the germline V gene, CDR1 is SGHRS and CDR2 is YFSETQ. DNA for the CDR3: TGCGCCAGCAGCTTGGGGGGACTAGCGGGAGCCGATACGCAGTATTTT. Encoded protein: CASSLGGLAGADTQYF. The full variable domain, rest sourced from reference TRBV5-1 and TRBJ2-3, is KAGVTQTPRYLIKTRGQQVTLSCSPISGHRSVSWYQQTPGQGLQFLFEYFSETQRNKGNFPGRFSGRQFSNSRSEMNVSTLELGDSALYLCASSLGGLAGADTQYFGPGTRLTVL.

The V call is TRBV5-4, the J call TRBJ2-1, with D maybe TRBD1 (5 bases). The ends were cut back, 0 bases at V and 10 bases at J, with 17 bases in the middle. The germline V gene has CDR1 SGHNT and CDR2 YYREEE (reference sequence). The CDR3 length is 15 residues. Here the CDR3 DNA reads TGTGCCAGCAGCTTGGACAGGAAGGTTGGTATGGAGCAGTTCTTC. This translates into CASSLDRKVGMEQFF.

The genes are TRBV27 and TRBJ2-7, with D perhaps matching TRBD2 (5 bases). The CDR3 totals 13 residues. Germline assignment: CDR1 MNHEY and CDR2 SMNVEV (reference sequence). V dropped 6 bases and J dropped 4 bases, with 13 bases sitting between them. The CDR3 region has the DNA TGTGCCAGCAGACTCGGGAAGGCATACGAGCAGTACTTC. Translated, it gives CASRLGKAYEQYF.

This chain uses TRBV4-2 with TRBJ2-1; 15 nucleotides match TRBD2. The CDR3 covers 13 residues. Germline V gives CDR1 LGHNA, CDR2 YNFKEQ. Germline trimming cut 7 bases from V and 9 bases from J; bases unmatched to any gene: 1. The CDR3 region has the DNA TGTGCCAGCAAGGGACTAGCGGGAGGTGAGCAGTTCTTC. The encoded protein is CASKGLAGGEQFF.

The chain carries TRBV7-7 and TRBJ2-7; 9 nucleotides align to TRBD1. The CDR3 spans 14 residues. V was pared by 4 bases and J by 5 bases, with 6 bases of the junction left unmatched. The V gene's germline CDR1 is SSHAT and CDR2 FNYEAQ (reference sequence). CDR3 region: CASSSPGQGHEQYF. DNA of the CDR3: TGTGCCAGCAGCTCTCCGGGACAGGGCCACGAGCAGTACTTC.

This clone was recorded only once. The genes are TRBV19 and TRBJ2-7; D is perhaps TRBD1 (6 bases). Germline CDR1 reads LNHDA; CDR2 reads SQIVND (reference sequence). The CDR3 loop spans 13 amino acids. The V end was cut by 5 bases, the J end by 1 base, with 9 bases between. The CDR3 spells CASSQRGSYEQYF. The CDR3 region has the DNA TGTGCCAGTAGTCAGAGGGGGTCCTACGAGCAGTACTTC.

The rearrangement joins TRBV11-2 to TRBJ2-1, with 12 bases matching TRBD2. V shed 5 bases, J shed 8 bases, and the junction held 13 bases outside the gene matches. Looked up from germline, CDR1 is SGHAT and CDR2 is FQNNGV. This CDR3 has 17 amino acids. CDR3 protein: CASSGRTSGTFRDEQFF. The CDR3 DNA reads TGTGCCAGCAGCGGGCGGACTAGCGGGACTTTCCGGGATGAGCAGTTCTTC.

This clone was seen a handful of times. The chain employs TRBV6-1 and TRBJ2-7; 9 positions match TRBD1. Looked up from germline, CDR1 is MNHNS and CDR2 is SASEGT. V was clipped by 5 bases and J by 9 bases; unmatched bases: 8. The CDR3 has 13 residues. DNA for the CDR3: TGTGCCAGCAGTAGGGGACAGGGTGAGGCGCAGTACTTC. Protein sequence: CASSRGQGEAQYF.

The V call is TRBV6-4, the J call TRBJ2-7; 12 bases agree with TRBD2. V was pared by 7 bases and J by 7 bases, with 5 bases of the junction left unmatched. CDR1 is MRHNA, CDR2 SNTAGT, per germline. The CDR3 extends over 13 amino acids. DNA of the CDR3: TGTGCCAGCAAACTAGCGGGGGGCGGTGAGCAGTACTTC. Its translation: CASKLAGGGEQYF.

The rearrangement joins TRBV27 to TRBJ2-2; 7 positions agree with TRBD1. Germline CDR1 and CDR2: MNHEY and SMNVEV (reference sequence). Germline trimming cut 5 bases from V and 4 bases from J; bases unmatched to any gene: 7. CDR3 size: 15 residues. The CDR3 coding sequence is TGTGCCAGCAGTACTACAGGGGCGAGCACCGGGGAGCTGTTTTTT. It translates to CASSTTGASTGELFF.

The V gene is TRBV27, the J gene TRBJ2-3; TRBD2 agrees at 7 bases. Trimming removed 3 bases from V and 2 bases from J; junction bases left unmatched: 2. CDR1 is MNHEY and CDR2 is SMNVEV in the germline V gene (reference sequence). This CDR3 region has 14 residues. This CDR3 reads CASSFGTTTDTQYF. The CDR3 DNA reads TGTGCCAGCAGTTTCGGGACTACCACAGATACGCAGTATTTT.

The table lists this clone with many counts. This rearrangement joins TRBV5-1 to TRBJ1-5, with D tentatively TRBD1 (5 bases). The germline gives CDR1 SGHRS, CDR2 YFSETQ. The CDR3 is 14 residues long. Trimming cost V 0 bases and J 8 bases, with 12 bases left between them. CDR3 in DNA: TGCGCCAGCAGCTTGGGGCAGGGAACCAAGCCCCAGCATTTT. Translation: CASSLGQGTKPQHF.

The chain links TRBV2 to TRBJ2-1; 10 nucleotides line up with TRBD2. Germline assignment: CDR1 SNHLY and CDR2 FYNNEI. V lost 7 bases, J lost 6 bases, and 6 bases stayed unmatched. This CDR3 is 14 amino acids long. CDR3 amino acids: CASTSGRAGNEQFF. In DNA form, the CDR3 reads TGTGCCAGCACCAGCGGGAGGGCTGGCAATGAGCAGTTCTTC.